The clone carrying this TCR beta chain appeared once. This record comes from a study of blood T cell repertoires in COVID-19. Overall study: There were acute and convalescent COVID-19 samples, and they came from the United States, Italy and Spain. T cells, B-cell-depleted T cells, or PBMCs supplied cDNA or gDNA.

In germline, CDR1 is SGHNT, CDR2 YENEEA. The CDR3 consists of 19 residues. Trimming removed 2 bases from V and 4 bases from J, with 23 bases in between. Authors' data handling: Amplified reference gene primers provided the basis for estimating nucleated cell counts. Profiled with immunoSEQ multiplex PCR; TCRdb holds only in-frame clones, not every one. V, J and clone size reflect that table, while D and trimming were determined from the DNA. The table has about 130,000 clones, around 81% seen once. The genes are TRBV11-3 and TRBJ2-2, with D possibly TRBD2 on 6 matching bases. This clonotype was obtained from a man aged 60-69 years with acute or convalescent COVID-19. The sequenced sample was peripheral blood. In DNA form, the CDR3 reads TGTGCCAGCAGCTTATCCAGCGGAGGGAGGACGATAGGCACCGGGGAGCTGTTTTTT. It specifies CASSLSSGGRTIGTGELFF.